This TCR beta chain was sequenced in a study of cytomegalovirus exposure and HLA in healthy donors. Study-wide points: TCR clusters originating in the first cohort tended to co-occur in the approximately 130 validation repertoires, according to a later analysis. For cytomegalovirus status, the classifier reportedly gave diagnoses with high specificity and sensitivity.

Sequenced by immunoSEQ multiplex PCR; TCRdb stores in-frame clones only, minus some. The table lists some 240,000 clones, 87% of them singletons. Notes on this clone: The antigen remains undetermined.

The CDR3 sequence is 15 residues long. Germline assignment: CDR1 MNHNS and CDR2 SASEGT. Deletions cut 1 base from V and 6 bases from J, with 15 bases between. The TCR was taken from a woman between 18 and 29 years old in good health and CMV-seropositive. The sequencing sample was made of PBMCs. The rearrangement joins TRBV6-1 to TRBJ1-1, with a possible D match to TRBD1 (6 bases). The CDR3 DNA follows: TGTGCCAGCAGTGAAGTGGCAGGGGATCGCTCTGAAGCTTTCTTT. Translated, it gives CASSEVAGDRSEAFF.